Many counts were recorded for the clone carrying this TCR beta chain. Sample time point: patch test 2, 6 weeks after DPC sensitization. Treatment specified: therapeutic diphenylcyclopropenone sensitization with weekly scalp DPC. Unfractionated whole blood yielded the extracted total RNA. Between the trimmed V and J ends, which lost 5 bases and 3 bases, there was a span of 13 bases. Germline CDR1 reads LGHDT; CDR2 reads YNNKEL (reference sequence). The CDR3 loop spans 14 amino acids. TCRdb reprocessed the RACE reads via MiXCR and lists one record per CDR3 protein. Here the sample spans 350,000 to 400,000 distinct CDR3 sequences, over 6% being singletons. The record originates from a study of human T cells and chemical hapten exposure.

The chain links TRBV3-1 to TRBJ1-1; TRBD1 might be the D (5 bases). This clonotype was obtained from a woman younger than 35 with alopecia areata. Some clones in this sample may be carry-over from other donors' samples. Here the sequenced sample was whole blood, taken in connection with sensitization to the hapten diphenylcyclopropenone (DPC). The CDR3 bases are TGTGCCAGCAGCTACCGGGACGGCTACACTGAAGCTTTCTTT. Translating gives CASSYRDGYTEAFF. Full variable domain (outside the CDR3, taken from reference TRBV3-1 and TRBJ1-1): DTAVSQTPKYLVTQMGNDKSIKCEQNLGHDTMYWYKQDSKKFLKIMFSYNNKELIINETVPNRFSPKSPDKAHLNLHINSLELGDSAVYFCASSYRDGYTEAFFGQGTRLTVV.